These 27 T cell receptor beta chains share one sample of origin, sequenced in a study of shared clonotypes between healthy human individuals. Here immunoSEQ multiplex PCR was the method, and the copy in TCRdb shows in-frame clones only, minus some. The table has some 2.1 million clones, less than 95% seen once. Positively selected for CCR7, the CD45RO-negative cells used as naive CD8 cells excluded terminally differentiated effector memory CD45RA+ cells. The sample comprised naive CD8+ T cells sorted from blood. The receptors come from a man younger than 35 in good health.

The chain joins TRBV5-1 to TRBJ1-1; no clear D gene. Germline V lookup: CDR1 SGHRS, CDR2 YFSETQ. V was cut by 5 bases and J by 3 bases, with 11 bases left in between. This CDR3 comprises 13 residues. The DNA of the CDR3 is TGCGCCAGCAGTAGGGAGCTGGACACTGAAGCTTTCTTT. It specifies CASSRELDTEAFF.

The chain links TRBV6-5 to TRBJ1-1, with no clear D. The CDR3 consists of 14 residues. Germline V CDR1 and CDR2: MNHEY, SVGAGI. Trimming took 0 bases from V and 4 from J, leaving 9 bases between them. CDR3 sequence: CASSYSYVGTEAFF. The CDR3 nucleotides read TGTGCCAGCAGTTACTCCTACGTTGGCACTGAAGCTTTCTTT.

The chain has TRBV18 and TRBJ2-3, with 7 bases that match TRBD1. Unmatched junction bases numbered 4, after V lost 4 bases and J lost 0 bases. Looked up from germline, CDR1 is KGHSH and CDR2 is LQKENI. CDR3 size: 15 residues. CDR3 residues: CASSLTGPSTDTQYF. The CDR3 DNA reads TGTGCCAGCTCACTGACAGGGCCAAGCACAGATACGCAGTATTTT.

The chain joins TRBV7-8 to TRBJ2-3; unclear D gene. CDR1 is SGHVS and CDR2 is FQNEAQ in the germline V gene. V lost 3 bases and J lost 0, with 13 bases in between. The length of the CDR3 is 16 residues. CDR3 nucleotide sequence: TGTGCCAGCAGCTTTGGAGCAGCAACTAGCACAGATACGCAGTATTTT. Amino acids: CASSFGAATSTDTQYF.

The V and J genes are TRBV27 and TRBJ2-1; either TRBD1 or TRBD2 may fit D (5 bases each). Trimming cost V 5 bases and J 6 bases, with 11 bases left between them. CDR3 length: 13 residues. CDR1 is MNHEY, CDR2 SMNVEV, per germline (reference sequence). The CDR3 reads CASSQGTGNEQFF. The CDR3 DNA reads as TGTGCCAGCAGTCAAGGGACGGGCAATGAGCAGTTCTTC.

The V gene is TRBV27, the J gene TRBJ2-1; 8 bases align to TRBD2. V gave up 10 bases and J gave up 0 bases; unmatched junction bases: 5. In germline, CDR1 is MNHEY, CDR2 SMNVEV (reference sequence). The CDR3 length is 14 residues. The CDR3 loop reads CATQSGSSYNEQFF. As DNA, the CDR3 is TGTGCCACACAAAGCGGGAGCTCCTACAATGAGCAGTTCTTC.

The chain couples TRBV4-1 to TRBJ1-1; D ambiguous. Germline V gives CDR1 MGHRA, CDR2 YSYEKL. V dropped 0 bases and J dropped 0 bases, with 8 bases sitting between them. This CDR3 region has 15 residues. The CDR3 bases are TGCGCCAGCAGCCAAGAGGAACACGTGAACACTGAAGCTTTCTTT. This codes for CASSQEEHVNTEAFF.

J is TRBJ2-7 and V is TRBV29-1, with 7 bases fitting TRBD1. The ends lost 1 base at V and 1 base at J; junction bases unmatched: 10. Germline V CDR1 and CDR2: SQVTM, ANQGSEA. The CDR3 sequence is 16 residues long. CDR3 sequence (DNA): TGCAGCGTTGAAGGTCACGGGACAGTCCAGTCCTACGAGCAGTACTTC. Its translation: CSVEGHGTVQSYEQYF.

In this sample, this clone turned up once. The rearrangement links TRBV7-8 to TRBJ2-5; 9 bases align to TRBD2. With V trimmed by 0 bases and J by 0 bases, 11 bases remained unmatched. The CDR3 extends over 19 amino acids. From germline, CDR1 is SGHVS and CDR2 FQNEAQ. The CDR3 reads CASSLALVGGGDYQETQYF. CDR3 nucleotides: TGTGCCAGCAGCTTAGCGCTTGTAGGCGGGGGGGATTACCAAGAGACCCAGTACTTC. The full variable domain, completed using reference TRBV7-8 and TRBJ2-5, is GAGVSQSPRYKVAKRGQDVALRCDPISGHVSLFWYQQALGQGPEFLTYFQNEAQLDKSGLPSDRFFAERPEGSVSTLKIQRTQQEDSAVYLCASSLALVGGGDYQETQYFGPGTRLLVL.

This chain connects TRBV5-6 to TRBJ1-2; D is perhaps TRBD1 (5 bases). Looked up from germline, CDR1 is SGHDT and CDR2 is YYEEEE. This CDR3 has 12 residues. The ends were cut back, 0 bases at V and 6 bases at J, with 6 bases in the middle. For the CDR3, the DNA is TGTGCCAGCAGCTTGGGCAGGGATGGCTACACCTTC. Translating gives CASSLGRDGYTF.

The rearrangement joins TRBV5-6 to TRBJ1-5; D is unresolved. V shed 3 bases and J shed 5 bases, with 12 bases lying between them. The length of the CDR3 is 14 residues. Germline loops: CDR1 SGHDT, CDR2 YYEEEE. CDR3 loop: CASSSALQDQPQHF. The CDR3, as DNA: TGTGCCAGCAGCTCCGCACTACAAGATCAGCCCCAGCATTTT.

The rearrangement uses TRBV19 and TRBJ1-5, with TRBD1 identical over 8 bases. With 5 bases clipped from V and 2 bases from J, the junction kept 8 bases outside the gene matches. Looked up from germline, CDR1 is LNHDA and CDR2 is SQIVND (reference sequence). The length of the CDR3 is 16 residues. The CDR3 loop reads CASSPPDRGGNQPQHF. CDR3 DNA: TGTGCCAGTAGTCCCCCAGACAGGGGTGGCAATCAGCCCCAGCATTTT.

The chain recombines TRBV13 with TRBJ2-7; 8 nucleotides align to TRBD2. The junction had 1 base not matched to a gene; V was cut back by 0 bases and J by 3 bases. Per the germline V gene, CDR1 is PRHDT and CDR2 is FYEKMQ (reference sequence). The CDR3 sequence is 14 residues long. CDR3 amino acids: CASSLGSGVYEQYF. DNA for the CDR3: TGTGCCAGCAGCTTAGGTAGCGGGGTCTACGAGCAGTACTTC.

Only one count was recorded for this clone. The CDR3 end shows no conserved phenylalanine or tryptophan, and so a read error is likely. The V call is TRBV5-1, the J call TRBJ2-7, with TRBD1 identical over 7 bases. Trimming removed 1 base from V and 0 bases from J; junction bases left unmatched: 7. Germline V gene sequence: CDR1 SGHRS, CDR2 YFSETQ. The CDR3 spans 16 residues. This chain's CDR3 is CASSLPTGIDSYEQYL. CDR3 coding DNA: TGCGCCAGCAGCTTGCCGACAGGGATCGACTCCTACGAGCAGTACCTC.

The chain couples TRBV18 to TRBJ2-1; 8 bases fit TRBD2. Per germline, CDR1 KGHSH and CDR2 LQKENI. Trimming at V came to 6 bases and at J to 5 bases, leaving 12 bases not matched to a gene. This CDR3 has 16 residues. The CDR3 DNA is TGTGCCAGCTCCCCGGTTAGCGGGGACCCGGACAATGAGCAGTTCTTC. Translating it yields CASSPVSGDPDNEQFF.

This clone occurred once. The identical CDR3 is also encoded by other nucleotide sequences in the sample. The chain employs TRBV4-1 and TRBJ2-3; D is unclear. In germline, CDR1 is MGHRA, CDR2 YSYEKL. The V end lost 1 base, the J end lost 2 bases, and 7 bases lay between the germline ends. The length of the CDR3 is 14 residues. CDR3: CASSQVTATDTQYF. CDR3 nucleotide sequence: TGCGCCAGCAGCCAAGTAACAGCCACAGATACGCAGTATTTT.

This clone was seen just once. The rearrangement joins TRBV12-5 to TRBJ2-3; 7 bases match TRBD1. The CDR3 has 15 residues. In germline, CDR1 is LGHNT, CDR2 FRNRAP. V shed 5 bases, J shed 0 bases, and the junction held 5 bases outside the gene matches. The chain's CDR3 is CASGGQVTSTDTQYF. The CDR3 DNA reads TGTGCTAGTGGTGGACAGGTAACTAGCACAGATACGCAGTATTTT.

J is TRBJ1-1 and V is TRBV7-9; 8 nucleotides match TRBD1. Trimming removed 5 bases from V and 0 bases from J; junction bases left unmatched: 8. The germline V gene encodes CDR1 SEHNR and CDR2 FQNEAQ (reference sequence). This CDR3 is 16 amino acids long. CDR3 sequence reads: CASSDGTGLMNTEAFF. The DNA for the CDR3 is TGTGCCAGCAGCGACGGGACAGGCCTCATGAACACTGAAGCTTTCTTT.

This clone occurred once. The CDR3 protein is CASSFRDNSYEQYF. CDR3 sequence (DNA): TGTGCCAGCAGCTTCCGGGACAACTCCTACGAGCAGTACTTC. The V gene is TRBV11-2, the J gene TRBJ2-7, with D possibly being TRBD1 (6 bases). There are 14 residues in the CDR3. Trimming left V 3 bases short and J 0 bases short, with 9 bases between. Germline values: CDR1 SGHAT, CDR2 FQNNGV.

J is TRBJ1-5 and V is TRBV4-1; TRBD1 matches at 7 bases. J lost 6 bases, V lost 3 bases, and 8 bases had no gene match. This CDR3 spans 15 amino acids. Germline V lookup: CDR1 MGHRA, CDR2 YSYEKL. CDR3 sequence (DNA): TGCGCCAGCAGCCACCCCAGACAGGGACGTCAGCCCCAGCATTTT. As protein: CASSHPRQGRQPQHF.

The rearrangement uses TRBV4-1 and TRBJ2-7, with 8 positions matching TRBD1. Germline-derived CDR1 and CDR2 are MGHRA and YSYEKL. This CDR3 region has 16 residues. V gave up 4 bases and J gave up 5 bases; unmatched junction bases: 13. The CDR3 loop reads CASSLLPGTGVHEQYF. CDR3 coding DNA: TGCGCCAGCAGCCTTCTCCCCGGGACAGGTGTCCACGAGCAGTACTTC.

Written as DNA, the CDR3 is TGTGCCATCCCAAAAACTAGCGGGGGTTACAATGAGCAGTTCTTC. Translated, it gives CAIPKTSGGYNEQFF. This chain connects TRBV10-3 to TRBJ2-1; 11 positions match TRBD2. The CDR3 runs to 15 residues. The trim removed 8 bases at V and 4 bases at J, leaving 7 bases unmatched. Germline values: CDR1 ENHRY, CDR2 SYGVKD.

V gene TRBV28 combines with J gene TRBJ2-1; no definite D call. Trimming pared 3 bases from V and 6 bases from J, leaving 12 bases between. This CDR3 has 14 residues. Germline V gives CDR1 MDHEN, CDR2 SYDVKM. The CDR3 sequence: CASSFGPSRNEQFF. Written as DNA, the CDR3 is TGTGCCAGCAGTTTCGGCCCATCACGCAATGAGCAGTTCTTC.

This clone was counted a single time. The gene calls are TRBV27 and TRBJ1-6; tentatively, D is TRBD1 (5 bases). Looked up from germline, CDR1 is MNHEY and CDR2 is SMNVEV (reference sequence). V was cut by 2 bases and J by 4 bases, with 15 bases left in between. The length of the CDR3 is 17 residues. Here the CDR3 DNA reads TGTGCCAGCAGTTTAGCGGGGGGGGAATATTATAATTCACCCCTCCACTTT. Its translation is CASSLAGGEYYNSPLHF.

A word on this clone: Other DNA sequences from this sample encode an identical CDR3 as well. The chain couples TRBV5-6 to TRBJ2-7; no firm D call. The germline CDR1 and CDR2 sequences are SGHDT and YYEEEE. V was shortened by 0 bases and J by 11 bases, with 9 bases between the two germline ends. The length of the CDR3 is 11 residues. The CDR3 coding sequence is TGTGCCAGCAGCTTGGGGCCAGAGGAGTACTTC. As protein: CASSLGPEEYF.

This clone was seen once. The chain combines TRBV7-9 with TRBJ2-5, with D possibly matching TRBD2 (5 bases). From germline, CDR1 is SEHNR and CDR2 FQNEAQ (reference sequence). Deletions cut 5 bases from V and 4 bases from J, with 17 bases between. CDR3 length equals 15 residues. The CDR3 DNA follows: TGTGCCAGCAGCCCACTAGTCACACCCCGAGAGACCCAGTACTTC. Its translation is CASSPLVTPRETQYF.

This rearrangement joins TRBV2 to TRBJ2-3, with D perhaps matching TRBD2 (7 bases). The CDR3 contains 15 residues. CDR1 is SNHLY, CDR2 FYNNEI, per germline. V lost 6 bases, J lost 8 bases, and 21 bases lay in between. CDR3 DNA: TGTGCCAGCAGCCCAGGGGACTACCTACGGGGTACGCAGTATTTT. It is translated as CASSPGDYLRGTQYF.